Described below is a single TCR beta chain sequence and its context. Its antigen is not known. This entry belongs to a study of CXCR3-negative and CXCR3-positive naive CD8 T cells. Regarding the study as a whole: Memory cells diverged, while naive CXCR3-positive and CXCR3-negative cells had similar TRBV-TRBJ usage. Naive subsets were similarly diverse, while memory CD8+ repertoires were much less diverse.

Researchers sorted 300,000 cells of each CD8+ T cell subset in triplicate. All TRB cDNA libraries came from 5' RACE performed with UMI labels. TCRdb reprocessed the 5' RACE reads; each CDR3 protein has one entry and no DNA is given. This repertoire includes around 57,000 distinct CDR3 sequences. Sequenced: memory CD8+ T cells from blood. This receptor was identified in a human donor in good health. Some clones in this sample may be carry-over from other donors' samples.

The CDR3 loop is CASSLATGTGTYNQPQHF. The chain uses TRBV28 and TRBJ1-5; TCRdb names TRBD1, which stays unverified in the absence of DNA. This CDR3 is built from 18 residues. Germline-derived CDR1 and CDR2 are MDHEN and SYDVKM.